These 26 T cell receptor beta chains were all obtained from the same sample, sequenced in a study of persistence of HIV-infected CD4 T cells. Sequencing used immunoSEQ version 4 in survey mode. Profiling relied on immunoSEQ multiplex PCR, and the TCRdb table lists in-frame clones only, not all of them. The table shows 15,000 to 20,000 clones, with 65% occurring only once. No antigen has been assigned to these receptors. Cells were stimulated with CMV-infected fibroblast lysates at roughly 10 ug/mL. Sorting of responding CD4+ T cells relied on upregulated CD40 ligand together with CD69. Sequencing was performed on CD4+ T cells sorted from PBMCs after approximately 19-hour stimulation, taken from a patient who received antiretroviral therapy. All receptors come from an adult woman with HIV who was CMV-seropositive.

The genes are TRBV9 and TRBJ2-1, with TRBD1 as a possible D gene (6 bases). Trimming stripped 2 bases from V and 1 base from J, with 7 bases between. The CDR3 sequence is 14 residues long. CDR1 and CDR2 from the germline V gene are SGDLS and YYNGEE. The CDR3 loop reads CASSVTGSYNEQFF. In nucleotides, the CDR3 is TGTGCCAGCAGCGTTACAGGGTCCTACAATGAGCAGTTCTTC. The entire variable domain, with the rest obtained from reference TRBV9 and TRBJ2-1, is as follows: DSGVTQTPKHLITATGQRVTLRCSPRSGDLSVYWYQQSLDQGLQFLIQYYNGEERAKGNILERFSAQQFPDLHSELNLSSLELGDSALYFCASSVTGSYNEQFFGPGTRLTVL.

J is TRBJ1-2 and V is TRBV19; 7 bases agree with TRBD1. Trimming took 5 bases from V and 3 from J; bases not matched to a gene: 3. The CDR3 is made up of 13 amino acids. The germline V gene encodes CDR1 LNHDA and CDR2 SQIVND (reference sequence). CDR3 DNA: TGTGCCAGTAGTCGACAGGGAGACTATGGCTACACCTTC. Amino acid sequence: CASSRQGDYGYTF.

This rearrangement joins TRBV12-5 to TRBJ1-5; the D gene is possibly TRBD1 (6 bases). The V gene lost 1 base and the J gene lost 4 bases, with 17 bases spanning the gap. Germline-derived CDR1 and CDR2 are LGHNT and FRNRAP. The length of the CDR3 is 17 residues. The CDR3 bases are TGTGCTAGTGGTTTGGGGGACCTGACAGGTCTAAATCAGCCCCAGCATTTT. Translating it yields CASGLGDLTGLNQPQHF.

V and J are TRBV6-5 and TRBJ2-3, with D unclear. V was pared by 5 bases and J by 5 bases, with 5 bases between. The CDR3 is 11 amino acids. The V gene's germline CDR1 is MNHEY and CDR2 SVGAGI. The CDR3 sequence: CASSPKDTQYF. CDR3 sequence (DNA): TGTGCCAGCAGTCCGAAAGATACGCAGTATTTT.

The V gene is TRBV7-9, the J gene TRBJ1-2, with 8 nucleotides matching TRBD1. Unmatched junction bases numbered 8, after V lost 4 bases and J lost 7 bases. CDR1 and CDR2 from the germline V gene are SEHNR and FQNEAQ (reference sequence). There are 14 residues in the CDR3. CDR3 residues: CASSSPGQGVGYTF. In DNA form, the CDR3 reads TGTGCCAGCAGCTCCCCAGGACAGGGTGTTGGCTACACCTTC.

The genes are TRBV7-2 and TRBJ1-2; 9 nucleotides line up with TRBD1. Trimming took 1 base from V and 4 from J; bases not matched to a gene: 4. The V gene's germline CDR1 is SGHTA and CDR2 FQGNSA. The CDR3 is 15 residues long. The CDR3 loop reads CASSLEGTGIYGYTF. The CDR3 DNA reads as TGTGCCAGCAGCTTAGAAGGGACAGGGATCTATGGCTACACCTTC.

The genes are TRBV10-1 and TRBJ2-3, with 10 positions matching TRBD1. Germline V CDR1 and CDR2: WNHNN, SYGVQD (reference sequence). This CDR3 region has 16 residues. The J segment lost 4 bases and the V segment lost 3 bases, leaving 7 bases of the junction unmatched. DNA of the CDR3: TGCGCCAGCAGTGACCGGACAGGGGGTTCGTCAGATACGCAGTATTTT. Translation gives CASSDRTGGSSDTQYF.

This clone has a single count. Different DNA sequences within this sample yield the same CDR3. The V and J genes are TRBV9 and TRBJ1-6; 10 bases are shared with TRBD1. The CDR3 contains 15 residues. V was pared by 3 bases and J by 7 bases, with 4 bases of the junction left unmatched. Germline values: CDR1 SGDLS, CDR2 YYNGEE. CDR3 nucleotide sequence: TGTGCCAGCAGCGCCAGACAGGGGGCGAATTCACCCCTCCACTTT. Amino acid sequence: CASSARQGANSPLHF. The complete variable domain, with remaining parts taken from reference TRBV9 and TRBJ1-6, reads DSGVTQTPKHLITATGQRVTLRCSPRSGDLSVYWYQQSLDQGLQFLIQYYNGEERAKGNILERFSAQQFPDLHSELNLSSLELGDSALYFCASSARQGANSPLHFGNGTRLTVT.

This sequence joins TRBV4-1 and TRBJ2-2, with 7 bases lining up with TRBD1. The CDR3 has 18 residues. Germline CDR1 reads MGHRA; CDR2 reads YSYEKL. The V segment lost 4 bases and the J segment 0 bases; nucleotides outside the gene matches: 11. CDR3 in DNA: TGCGCCAGCAGCCTTTTTGGGTCCGGGACAGCGAACACCGGGGAGCTGTTTTTT. Its translation: CASSLFGSGTANTGELFF.

The gene calls are TRBV5-6 and TRBJ1-4; perhaps TRBD1 as D (5 bases). Trimming cost V 4 bases and J 8 bases, with 24 bases left between them. This CDR3 has 17 amino acids. CDR1 and CDR2 from the germline V gene are SGHDT and YYEEEE. The CDR3 DNA is TGTGCCAGCAGCCCAAGGTCCGGGACCCCGGGAGGCGAAAAACTGTTTTTT. The encoded protein is CASSPRSGTPGGEKLFF. The entire variable domain, with the rest obtained from reference TRBV5-6 and TRBJ1-4, is as follows: DAGVTQSPTHLIKTRGQQVTLRCSPKSGHDTVSWYQQALGQGPQFIFQYYEEEERQRGNFPDRFSGHQFPNYSSELNVNALLLGDSALYLCASSPRSGTPGGEKLFFGSGTQLSVL.

This clone was detected a few times. The chain links TRBV7-6 to TRBJ1-5; 7 bases align to TRBD1. CDR3 length: 17 amino acids. The V segment lost 0 bases and the J segment 3 bases; nucleotides outside the gene matches: 8. CDR1 is SGHVS and CDR2 is FNYEAQ in the germline V gene. CDR3 protein: CASSLAAGTAFNQPQHF. CDR3 coding DNA: TGTGCCAGCAGCTTAGCGGCCGGGACAGCATTCAATCAGCCCCAGCATTTT.

The V and J genes are TRBV6-5 and TRBJ2-5; 7 bases fit TRBD2. The length of the CDR3 is 14 residues. Germline trimming cut 2 bases from V and 5 bases from J; bases unmatched to any gene: 5. Germline CDR1 reads MNHEY; CDR2 reads SVGAGI. The CDR3 DNA follows: TGTGCCAGCAGTTACCCCGGGAGGTCGGAGACCCAGTACTTC. This sequence encodes CASSYPGRSETQYF.

The V and J genes are TRBV18 and TRBJ2-1, with D tentatively TRBD1 (6 bases). Germline V CDR1 and CDR2: KGHSH, LQKENI. The CDR3 consists of 18 residues. V was pared by 2 bases and J by 0 bases, with 17 bases between. CDR3 amino acids: CASSPAAGVEDSYNEQFF. CDR3 bases: TGTGCCAGCTCACCAGCGGCAGGGGTAGAGGACTCCTACAATGAGCAGTTCTTC.

For this clone: Other DNA sequences in the sample encode the same CDR3. The rearrangement joins TRBV19 to TRBJ2-6; D is unresolved. Germline V lookup: CDR1 LNHDA, CDR2 SQIVND (reference sequence). This CDR3 has 15 amino acids. Trimming left V 2 bases short and J 0 bases short, with 5 bases between. This chain's CDR3 is CASSIFSSGANVLTF. In nucleotides, the CDR3 is TGTGCCAGTAGTATATTTAGCTCTGGGGCCAACGTCCTGACTTTC.

The table lists this clone with a count of one. The chain couples TRBV24-1 to TRBJ2-2, with unresolved D. Trimming pared 3 bases from V and 1 base from J, leaving 17 bases between. The CDR3 extends over 18 amino acids. Per germline, CDR1 KGHDR and CDR2 SFDVKD. The CDR3: CATSDHKGSSRNTGELFF. CDR3 DNA: TGTGCCACCAGTGATCATAAGGGCAGTTCAAGGAACACCGGGGAGCTGTTTTTT.

The chain couples TRBV2 to TRBJ2-3, with 9 bases fitting TRBD2. The CDR3 sequence is 19 residues long. Germline trimming cut 2 bases from V and 2 bases from J; bases unmatched to any gene: 14. CDR1 is SNHLY, CDR2 FYNNEI, per germline. In DNA form, the CDR3 reads TGTGCCAGCAGTGAACGTGCTAAGGGGCTAGCGGGGACCACAGATACGCAGTATTTT. Translating it yields CASSERAKGLAGTTDTQYF. Filled out from reference TRBV2 and TRBJ2-3, the complete variable domain reads EPEVTQTPSHQVTQMGQEVILRCVPISNHLYFYWYRQILGQKVEFLVSFYNNEISEKSEIFDDQFSVERPDGSNFTLKIRSTKLEDSAMYFCASSERAKGLAGTTDTQYFGPGTRLTVL.

The V gene is TRBV7-9, the J gene TRBJ1-1; TRBD1 agrees at 7 bases. Germline CDR1 SEHNR, CDR2 FQNEAQ (reference sequence). CDR3 length: 13 residues. J lost 5 bases, V lost 8 bases, and 8 bases had no gene match. The CDR3 nucleotides are TGTGCCAGCGAACCAGGGGGGCATACTGAAGCTTTCTTT. It is translated as CASEPGGHTEAFF.

The CDR3 is CASRTTTGNIQYF. CDR3 coding DNA: TGTGCCAGCAGGACCACAACAGGGAACATTCAGTACTTC. The chain is built from TRBV6-5 and TRBJ2-4; D is perhaps TRBD1 (6 bases). V was clipped by 6 bases and J by 7 bases, with 13 bases between them. Germline loops: CDR1 MNHEY, CDR2 SVGAGI. The CDR3 length is 13 residues.

The CDR3 bases are TGTGCCAGCGAGTGGACAGGTCAAGGGAAGGAGACCCAGTACTTC. It specifies CASEWTGQGKETQYF. The gene calls are TRBV6-5 and TRBJ2-5; 7 bases fit TRBD1. V was pared by 8 bases and J by 5 bases, with 14 bases of the junction left unmatched. The CDR3 spans 15 residues. Per the germline V gene, CDR1 is MNHEY and CDR2 is SVGAGI.

This clone turned up a few times. The gene calls are TRBV2 and TRBJ2-7, with D unresolved. V lost 3 bases and J lost 6, with 9 bases in between. CDR1 and CDR2 from the germline V gene are SNHLY and FYNNEI. CDR3 length: 12 residues. The DNA for the CDR3 is TGTGCCAGCAGTGAGACGGAGATCGAGCAGTACTTC. As protein: CASSETEIEQYF.

This chain links TRBV2 with TRBJ1-5; D unclear. This CDR3 has 14 amino acids. Looked up from germline, CDR1 is SNHLY and CDR2 is FYNNEI. Trimming stripped 3 bases from V and 0 bases from J, with 6 bases between. The CDR3 sequence: CASSDGHSNQPQHF. For the CDR3, the DNA is TGTGCCAGCAGTGACGGCCATAGCAATCAGCCCCAGCATTTT.

The chain links TRBV2 to TRBJ1-5, with 10 nucleotides matching TRBD1. With 3 bases clipped from V and 7 bases from J, the junction kept 6 bases outside the gene matches. There are 15 residues in the CDR3. The V gene's germline CDR1 is SNHLY and CDR2 FYNNEI. The CDR3 nucleotides read TGTGCCAGCAGTGATGACAGGGGGCAGGGACAGCCCCAGCATTTT. This sequence encodes CASSDDRGQGQPQHF. Variable domain in full (rest from reference TRBV2 and TRBJ1-5): EPEVTQTPSHQVTQMGQEVILRCVPISNHLYFYWYRQILGQKVEFLVSFYNNEISEKSEIFDDQFSVERPDGSNFTLKIRSTKLEDSAMYFCASSDDRGQGQPQHFGDGTRLSIL.

Only a few counts were recorded for this clone. The rearrangement joins TRBV13 to TRBJ1-4; D unclear. The CDR3 contains 15 residues. CDR1 is PRHDT, CDR2 FYEKMQ, per germline (reference sequence). V dropped 5 bases and J dropped 6 bases, with 16 bases sitting between them. CDR3: CASSRSAGSDEKLFF. In nucleotides, the CDR3 is TGTGCCAGCAGCCGTTCGGCGGGATCCGATGAAAAACTGTTTTTT. The full variable domain, completed using reference TRBV13 and TRBJ1-4, is AAGVIQSPRHLIKEKRETATLKCYPIPRHDTVYWYQQGPGQDPQFLISFYEKMQSDKGSIPDRFSAQQFSDYHSELNMSSLELGDSALYFCASSRSAGSDEKLFFGSGTQLSVL.

The chain joins TRBV20-1 to TRBJ2-3; D unclear. Germline V gene sequence: CDR1 DFQATT, CDR2 SNEGSKA (reference sequence). There are 11 residues in the CDR3. The CDR3 sequence is CGVRPTDTQYF. The CDR3 nucleotides read TGCGGCGTTCGGCCCACAGATACGCAGTATTTT.

This clone was observed a few times. The rearrangement links TRBV6-4 to TRBJ2-1; no definite D call. V lost 3 bases and J lost 2, with 5 bases in between. Germline CDR1 and CDR2: MRHNA and SNTAGT. CDR3 size: 13 residues. CDR3 bases: TGTGCCAGCAGTGAAGGTGCCTACAATGAGCAGTTCTTC. Amino acids: CASSEGAYNEQFF.

The chain uses TRBV6-5 and TRBJ2-3; 12 bases fit TRBD2. Germline V lookup: CDR1 MNHEY, CDR2 SVGAGI. This CDR3 has 14 amino acids. J was trimmed by 2 bases and V by 10 bases; bases with no gene match: 4. CDR3 protein: CATTSGGNTDTQYF. The CDR3 DNA sequence: TGTGCCACGACTAGCGGGGGTAACACAGATACGCAGTATTTT.